Listed below are T cell receptor beta chains from one sample, sequenced in a study of Graves' ophthalmopathy and Graves' hyperthyroidism. TCRdb used MiXCR to reprocess the multiplex PCR reads, holding one entry per CDR3 protein. The table lists some 380,000 distinct CDR3 sequences, about 16% of them singletons. The source material was peripheral blood. These TCRs come from a woman younger than 30 with stable Graves' hyperthyroidism. CDR3s include the opening cysteine and the closing phenylalanine or tryptophan. D genes are given only for firm matches. Size tells how often a clone was seen (once, few, many) or the class of an expanded clone, and some rows leave it out.

D: -; size: many; J: TRBJ2-4; V: TRBV6-2/TRBV6-3; CDR3: CASSPLRVKNIQYF; DNA: TGTGCCAGCAGCCCCCTGCGGGTCAAAAACATTCAGTACTTC
D: TRBD2; size: many; J: TRBJ2-5; V: TRBV10-3; CDR3: CAISPGLGETQYF; DNA: TGTGCCATCAGTCCGGGACTAGGGGAGACCCAGTACTTC
D: TRBD2; size: many; J: TRBJ2-2; V: TRBV12-3/TRBV12-4; CDR3: CASMRLAGAQDTGELFF; DNA: TGTGCCAGCATGCGGCTAGCGGGGGCACAAGACACCGGGGAGCTGTTTTTT
D: -; size: -; J: TRBJ1-2; V: TRBV27; CDR3: CASRGPITANYGYTF; DNA: TGTGCCAGCCGGGGACCAATCACAGCTAACTATGGCTACACCTTC
D: -; size: many; J: TRBJ1-5; V: TRBV12-5; CDR3: CASGLGDSNQPQHF; DNA: TGTGCTAGTGGTTTAGGTGACTCGAATCAGCCCCAGCATTTT
D: TRBD1; size: many; J: TRBJ1-2; V: TRBV7-9; CDR3: CASNLTGAGYTF; DNA: TGTGCCAGCAACTTAACAGGGGCTGGCTACACCTTC
D: TRBD1; size: -; J: TRBJ2-7; V: TRBV20-1; CDR3: CSAPGTGNLGEQYF; DNA: TGCAGTGCTCCCGGGACAGGTAACCTCGGCGAGCAGTACTTC
D: -; size: -; J: TRBJ2-5; V: TRBV10-3; CDR3: CAFPAPRGQETQYF; DNA: TGTGCCTTCCCCGCACCACGGGGCCAAGAGACCCAGTACTTC
D: -; size: many; J: TRBJ1-6; V: TRBV20-1; CDR3: CSARADRDRRAPLHF; DNA: TGCAGTGCTAGAGCGGATCGAGACCGTCGTGCACCCCTCCACTTT
D: -; size: many; J: TRBJ1-1; V: TRBV9; CDR3: CASSVTGGRLNTEAFF; DNA: TGTGCCAGCAGCGTGACCGGCGGGCGTTTGAACACTGAAGCTTTCTTT
D: -; size: many; J: TRBJ2-7; V: TRBV6-1; CDR3: CASTYLGDGAYEQYF; DNA: TGTGCCAGCACCTACCTTGGGGACGGGGCCTACGAGCAGTACTTC
D: -; size: many; J: TRBJ1-5; V: TRBV6-1; CDR3: CASTFARGGQPQHF; DNA: TGTGCCAGCACCTTTGCCAGGGGAGGCCAGCCCCAGCATTTT
D: TRBD1; size: few; J: TRBJ2-7; V: TRBV6-1; CDR3: CASSKGQEAYEQYF; DNA: TGTGCCAGCAGTAAGGGACAGGAGGCCTACGAGCAGTACTTC
D: -; size: many; J: TRBJ1-5; V: TRBV19; CDR3: CASSIDLRGLGQPQHF; DNA: TGTGCCAGTAGTATAGATCTCAGAGGATTAGGTCAGCCCCAGCATTTT
D: -; size: few; J: TRBJ2-7; V: TRBV3-1; CDR3: CASSQDVSYEQYF; DNA: TGTGCCAGCAGCCAAGATGTGTCCTACGAGCAGTACTTC
D: TRBD1; size: many; J: TRBJ1-5; V: TRBV12-3/TRBV12-4; CDR3: CASSWGQTLQPQHF; DNA: TGTGCCAGCAGCTGGGGACAGACCCTTCAGCCCCAGCATTTT
D: -; size: -; J: TRBJ1-2; V: TRBV15; CDR3: CATSRDMVAYGYTF; DNA: TGTGCCACCAGCAGGGACATGGTCGCCTATGGTTACACCTTC
D: -; size: many; J: TRBJ2-7; V: TRBV12-3/TRBV12-4; CDR3: CASIPPGQRPYEQYF; DNA: TGTGCCAGCATCCCCCCGGGACAACGACCCTACGAGCAGTACTTC
D: -; size: many; J: TRBJ2-7; V: TRBV20-1; CDR3: CSARQDVEQYF; DNA: TGCAGTGCCAGACAGGATGTTGAGCAGTACTTC
D: TRBD1; size: many; J: TRBJ1-5; V: TRBV19; CDR3: CATEPGQYSNQPQHF; DNA: TGTGCCACCGAGCCGGGACAGTATAGCAATCAGCCCCAGCATTTT
D: -; size: many; J: TRBJ2-7; V: TRBV7-2; CDR3: CASSLTDMNGEQYF; DNA: TGTGCCAGCAGCTTAACGGATATGAACGGCGAGCAGTACTTC
D: -; size: -; J: TRBJ1-5; V: TRBV5-5; CDR3: CASSLGDYSNQPQHF; DNA: TGTGCCAGCAGCTTGGGCGATTATAGCAATCAGCCCCAGCATTTT
D: -; size: many; J: TRBJ1-1; V: TRBV12-3/TRBV12-4; CDR3: CASSPPLTDRTEAFF; DNA: TGTGCCAGCAGCCCTCCCCTGACAGATCGTACTGAAGCTTTCTTT
D: -; size: many; J: TRBJ1-2; V: TRBV3-1; CDR3: CASSQGKGVYGYTF; DNA: TGTGCCAGCAGCCAAGGGAAGGGAGTATATGGCTACACCTTC
D: -; size: -; J: TRBJ2-7; V: TRBV29-1; CDR3: CSVETGYEQYF; DNA: TGCAGCGTTGAAACCGGCTACGAGCAGTACTTC
D: TRBD1; size: few; J: TRBJ1-5; V: TRBV4-2; CDR3: CASSRLDRAYSNQPQHF; DNA: TGTGCCAGCAGCCGGTTAGACAGGGCGTATAGCAATCAGCCCCAGCATTTT
D: TRBD1; size: many; J: TRBJ1-2; V: TRBV5-1; CDR3: CASSISPGQGDYGYTF; DNA: TGCGCCAGCAGCATCTCACCGGGACAGGGGGACTATGGCTACACCTTC
D: -; size: few; J: TRBJ1-1; V: TRBV2; CDR3: CASSEGGTEACF; DNA: TGTGCCAGCAGTGAGGGGGGTACTGAAGCTTGCTTT
D: -; size: many; J: TRBJ1-2; V: TRBV12-3/TRBV12-4; CDR3: CASSPLQGSIYGYTF; DNA: TGTGCCAGCAGCCCCCTCCAGGGGAGCATCTATGGCTACACCTTC
D: -; size: -; J: TRBJ2-5; V: TRBV12-3/TRBV12-4; CDR3: CASSFSGAETQYF; DNA: TGTGCCAGCAGTTTTTCAGGGGCTGAGACCCAGTACTTC
D: -; size: few; J: TRBJ2-2; V: TRBV12-5; CDR3: CASGSEAEITGELFF; DNA: TGTGCTAGTGGTTCAGAGGCGGAAATCACCGGGGAGCTGTTTTTT
D: -; size: many; J: TRBJ1-5; V: TRBV2; CDR3: CASTRDNQPQHF; DNA: TGTGCCAGCACGAGGGACAATCAGCCCCAGCATTTT
D: -; size: few; J: TRBJ2-2; V: TRBV7-9; CDR3: CASRTVKGANTGELFF; DNA: TGTGCCAGCAGGACCGTTAAGGGGGCGAACACCGGGGAGCTGTTTTTT
D: -; size: -; J: TRBJ2-7; V: TRBV18; CDR3: CASSPRDGSSYEQYF; DNA: TGTGCCAGCTCACCCCGGGACGGAAGCTCCTACGAGCAGTACTTC
D: -; size: -; J: TRBJ2-7; V: TRBV6-5; CDR3: CASSYAYSYEQYF; DNA: TGTGCCAGCAGTTACGCCTATTCCTACGAGCAGTACTTC
D: -; size: many; J: TRBJ2-6; V: TRBV12-3/TRBV12-4; CDR3: CASSRGSGANVLTF; DNA: TGTGCCAGCAGCCGAGGGTCTGGGGCCAACGTCCTGACTTTC
D: TRBD2; size: many; J: TRBJ2-5; V: TRBV19; CDR3: CASSTLAGETQYF; DNA: TGTGCCAGTAGTACCCTAGCGGGAGAGACCCAGTACTTC
D: TRBD2; size: -; J: TRBJ2-3; V: TRBV7-3; CDR3: CASSASGLTDTQYF; DNA: TGTGCCAGCAGCGCTAGCGGGCTCACAGATACGCAGTATTTT
D: -; size: many; J: TRBJ1-2; V: TRBV6-5; CDR3: CASSYAQLYGYTF; DNA: TGTGCCAGCAGTTACGCACAACTCTATGGCTACACCTTC
D: -; size: many; J: TRBJ2-7; V: TRBV7-2; CDR3: CASSLAPGTSPYEQYF; DNA: TGTGCCAGCAGCTTAGCGCCGGGGACGTCCCCCTACGAGCAGTACTTC